This T cell receptor (beta chain) was identified in a study of cytomegalovirus exposure and HLA in healthy donors. Whole-study results and caveats: Roughly uniform sequencing depth across donors was assumed, possibly incorrectly.

The PCR was carried out with 60 Vbeta primers and 13 Jbeta primers. This table comes from immunoSEQ multiplex PCR, and its TCRdb copy is limited to in-frame clones, with some not included. Among under 200,000 clones listed, around nine tenths were seen once. With regard to this clone: Its antigen is undetermined.

The CDR3 is 19 amino acids. The germline V gene encodes CDR1 MGHRA and CDR2 YSYEKL. The ends lost 0 bases at V and 7 bases at J; junction bases unmatched: 16. Source material: PBMCs. This sequence joins TRBV4-1 and TRBJ2-4, with 9 bases aligning to TRBD1. This sequence was found in a woman aged 30 to 39 in good health and CMV-seronegative. The CDR3 spells CASSQETGGALGGKNIQYF. In nucleotides, the CDR3 is TGCGCCAGCAGCCAAGAAACAGGGGGCGCGTTGGGCGGTAAGAACATTCAGTACTTC.